This T cell receptor beta chain was profiled in a study of T-cell reconstitution after alpha-beta-depleted transplantation in children. V shed 0 bases and J 6 bases; nucleotides not matched to a gene: 9. Germline CDR1 LGHNA, CDR2 YNFKEQ. CDR3 length equals 16 residues. Unique molecular identifiers were used in preparing the TCRbeta library. TCRdb processed the PCR reads anew with MiXCR; each CDR3 protein has one entry. Of some 530,000 distinct CDR3 sequences in the sample, roughly an eighth are singletons; the top ten hold approximately 5.4%. This receptor was obtained from a human donor who donated a stem cell graft to a child with combined immunodeficiency. This sequence joins TRBV4-2 and TRBJ2-5, with 8 bases aligning to TRBD2. The specimen was PBMCs from the stem cell graft donor, collected from the stem cell graft. CDR3 sequence reads: CASSQDPSGGRKTQYF. CDR3 DNA sequence: TGTGCCAGCAGCCAAGATCCCAGCGGGGGCCGCAAGACCCAGTACTTC.